The 9 T cell receptor beta chains below were found in one sample sequenced in a study of T cells in Graves' hyperthyroidism and ophthalmopathy. Amplified TCR beta CDR3 regions came from RNA transcripts. TCR CDR3 underwent first-round RT-PCR with the HTBI primer set. From the multiplex PCR reads, TCRdb called clonotypes with MiXCR, one entry per CDR3 protein. The sample holds fewer than 250,000 distinct CDR3 sequences; about a sixth are singletons and the top ten take about 30%. Specimen: blood. Source of these receptors: a woman younger than 30 with Graves' ophthalmopathy.

This clonotype was detected many times. The genes are TRBV14 and TRBJ2-7; D possibly corresponds to TRBD1 (7 bases). The CDR3 totals 14 residues. Trimming took 0 bases from V and 5 from J, leaving 11 bases between them. The germline V gene has CDR1 SGHDN and CDR2 FVKESK. CDR3 region: CASSQEGRGDEQYF. In nucleotides, the CDR3 is TGTGCCAGCAGCCAAGAGGGCAGGGGGGACGAGCAGTACTTC.

This clonotype was seen repeatedly, ten times or more. V usage is TRBV27 and J usage is TRBJ2-1; TRBD2 aligns across 10 bases. Trimming at V came to 4 bases and at J to 8 bases, leaving 5 bases not matched to a gene. From germline, CDR1 is MNHEY and CDR2 SMNVEV (reference sequence). The CDR3 is made up of 14 amino acids. The CDR3 sequence: CASSSTSGAYEQFF. The DNA of the CDR3 is TGTGCCAGCAGTTCAACTAGCGGGGCCTATGAGCAGTTCTTC.

This clonotype was counted many times. The gene calls are TRBV9 and TRBJ2-5; 9 bases map to TRBD2. The ends lost 0 bases at V and 5 bases at J; junction bases unmatched: 5. The CDR3 runs to 15 residues. Germline V gives CDR1 SGDLS, CDR2 YYNGEE. The CDR3 region has the DNA TGTGCCAGCAGCGTAGGTGCGGGGGGGCCGGAGACCCAGTACTTC. Translation gives CASSVGAGGPETQYF.

This clonotype was counted ten times or more. The gene calls are TRBV28 and TRBJ1-3, with 8 positions matching TRBD1. CDR3 length: 15 residues. Looked up from germline, CDR1 is MDHEN and CDR2 is SYDVKM. Losses at the gene ends were 11 bases for V and 0 bases for J; bases not matched to a gene: 9. The CDR3 protein is CAATRQGLSGNTIYF. DNA of the CDR3: TGTGCCGCGACAAGACAGGGGCTCTCTGGAAACACCATATATTTT. Full variable domain (remainder filled in from reference TRBV28 and TRBJ1-3): DVKVTQSSRYLVKRTGEKVFLECVQDMDHENMFWYRQDPGLGLRLIYFSYDVKMKEKGDIPEGYSVSREKKERFSLILESASTNQTSMYLCAATRQGLSGNTIYFGEGSWLTVV.

This chain joins TRBV12-3 or TRBV12-4 and TRBJ1-5; maybe TRBD1 (5 bases). The CDR3 has 13 amino acids. V was pared by 6 bases and J by 6 bases, with 12 bases between. CDR3 residues: CASRPGPTQPQHF. The CDR3 nucleotides are TGTGCCAGCAGGCCGGGACCCACTCAGCCCCAGCATTTT.

This clonotype was observed at least ten times. As DNA, the CDR3 is TGTGCCAGCACTAGCGGGGTGGGCACAGATACGCAGTATTTT. Residues: CASTSGVGTDTQYF. The chain couples TRBV2 to TRBJ2-3; 9 bases are shared with TRBD2. CDR1 and CDR2 (germline): SNHLY, FYNNEI. The CDR3 extends over 14 amino acids. Trimming took 7 bases from V and 1 from J; bases not matched to a gene: 3.

The chain joins TRBV6-2 or TRBV6-3 to TRBJ2-4, with D hard to call. V gave up 6 bases and J gave up 2 bases, with 14 bases separating them. Germline V gives CDR1 MNHEY, CDR2 SVGEGT. The CDR3 consists of 15 residues. CDR3 coding DNA: TGTGCCAGCAGCGAAGTACCTACATCCAAAAACATTCAGTACTTC. Protein product: CASSEVPTSKNIQYF.

The chain joins TRBV20-1 to TRBJ1-1, with TRBD1 matching 9 bases. Germline values: CDR1 DFQATT, CDR2 SNEGSKA (reference sequence). The CDR3 loop spans 14 amino acids. Trimming cost V 1 base and J 3 bases; bases outside gene matches: 3. CDR3 protein: CSARADRGDTEAFF. DNA for the CDR3: TGCAGTGCTAGAGCAGACAGGGGGGACACTGAAGCTTTCTTT.

This clonotype was picked up many times. This chain connects TRBV24-1 to TRBJ2-2; 8 bases fit TRBD2. Germline V gene lookup returns CDR1 KGHDR and CDR2 SFDVKD. The CDR3 has 17 residues. Losses at the gene ends were 4 bases for V and 8 bases for J; bases not matched to a gene: 14. The CDR3 loop is CATSEFVTSGKRGELFF. CDR3 coding DNA: TGTGCCACCAGTGAGTTCGTAACTAGCGGAAAAAGGGGGGAGCTGTTTTTT.